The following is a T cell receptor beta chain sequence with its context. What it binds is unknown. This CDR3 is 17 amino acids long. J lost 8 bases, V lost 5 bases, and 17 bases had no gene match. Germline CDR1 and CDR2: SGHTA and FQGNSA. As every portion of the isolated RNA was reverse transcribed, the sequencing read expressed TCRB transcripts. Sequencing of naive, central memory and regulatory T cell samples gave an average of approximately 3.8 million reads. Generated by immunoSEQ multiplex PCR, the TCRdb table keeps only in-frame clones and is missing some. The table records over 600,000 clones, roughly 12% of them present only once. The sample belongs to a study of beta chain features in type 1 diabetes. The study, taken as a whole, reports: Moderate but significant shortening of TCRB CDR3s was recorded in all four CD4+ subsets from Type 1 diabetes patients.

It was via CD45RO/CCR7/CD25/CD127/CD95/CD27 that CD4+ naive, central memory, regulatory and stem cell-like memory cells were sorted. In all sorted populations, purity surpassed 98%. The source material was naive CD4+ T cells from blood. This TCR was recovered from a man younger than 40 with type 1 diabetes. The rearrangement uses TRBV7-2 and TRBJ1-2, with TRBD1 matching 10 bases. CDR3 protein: CASSPPLGGQGKYGYTF. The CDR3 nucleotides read TGTGCCAGCAGCCCACCCCTGGGGGGACAGGGGAAATACGGCTACACCTTC.